Presented here are 3 T cell receptor beta chains from one specimen sequenced in a study of radiotherapy plus CTLA-4 blockade in lung cancer listed by TCRdb under 2018. Library generation was performed with the immunoSEQ multiplex PCR assay. TCRdb took this table from immuneACCESS and kept in-frame rearrangements with V and J called. Such tables lack part of the clones; where checked against another copy, unresolved V genes explain under half of the gap, and the rest is unexplained. Counted in this sample were about 87,000 clones; around 84% of them appeared once. The top ten clonotypes cover 16% of the sample. The sequencing used peripheral blood, collected from a patient treated with radiotherapy plus ipilimumab. The receptors shown here come from a human donor with non-small cell lung cancer that progressed on radiotherapy plus ipilimumab.

The V and J genes are TRBV5-1 and TRBJ1-1, with D maybe TRBD1 (5 bases). The CDR3 length is 16 residues. Germline V gives CDR1 SGHRS, CDR2 YFSETQ. Trimming pared 3 bases from V and 2 bases from J, leaving 17 bases between. The CDR3: CASSSQLQDTNTEAFF. CDR3 in DNA: TGCGCCAGCAGCTCCCAACTACAGGATACCAACACTGAAGCTTTCTTT.

In this sample, this clone turned up once. The rearrangement uses TRBV5-1 and TRBJ2-3; D call uncertain. V lost 5 bases to trimming and J lost 0 bases, with 4 bases between them. Germline V CDR1 and CDR2: SGHRS, YFSETQ. The CDR3 extends over 12 amino acids. CDR3 residues: CASSFSTDTQYF. CDR3 DNA: TGCGCCAGCAGTTTTAGCACAGATACGCAGTATTTT.

The chain combines TRBV30 with TRBJ1-5, with a weak D call TRBD1 (5 bases). The CDR3 totals 15 residues. V gave up 3 bases and J gave up 7 bases, with 19 bases separating them. Germline values: CDR1 GTSNPN, CDR2 SVGIG (reference sequence). The DNA for the CDR3 is TGTGCCTGGAGCCTGGCAGGGAACCTGGGGCAGCCCCAGCATTTT. Its protein product is CAWSLAGNLGQPQHF.